These 8 T cell receptor beta chains were sequenced from one sample in a study of cytomegalovirus exposure and HLA in healthy donors. 13 Jbeta primers and 60 Vbeta primers were used for the PCR. Sequencing used immunoSEQ multiplex PCR; TCRdb keeps in-frame clones, though not all of them. This sample's clone table lists 85,000 to 110,000 clones. The specimen sequenced was PBMCs. The receptors stem from a man aged 40-55 years in good health and CMV-seronegative.

The chain is built from TRBV5-4 and TRBJ2-7; D not certain. CDR1 and CDR2 (germline): SGHNT, YYREEE (reference sequence). The CDR3 is 14 amino acids. Trimming pared 3 bases from V and 8 bases from J, leaving 18 bases between. As DNA, the CDR3 is TGTGCCAGCAGCTCCGTGAACAGACCGGCTAAGCAGTACTTC. It codes for CASSSVNRPAKQYF.

The chain carries TRBV13 and TRBJ2-1; the D gene is possibly TRBD1 (6 bases). Trimming stripped 6 bases from V and 7 bases from J, with 19 bases between. The CDR3 length is 15 residues. The germline CDR1 and CDR2 sequences are PRHDT and FYEKMQ (reference sequence). CDR3 amino acids: CASSQDRSGVNEQFF. Written as DNA, the CDR3 is TGTGCCAGCAGTCAAGACAGGTCTGGAGTTAATGAGCAGTTCTTC.

The rearrangement uses TRBV4-3 and TRBJ1-2, with D perhaps matching TRBD1 (6 bases). The germline V gene has CDR1 LGHNA and CDR2 YSLEER. This CDR3 is 14 amino acids long. Trimming shortened V by 4 bases and J by 6 bases, and 15 bases separated the two germline ends. This CDR3 is CASSLTGGRDGYTF. The DNA of the CDR3 is TGCGCCAGCAGCCTCACCGGGGGGCGAGATGGCTACACCTTC.

J is TRBJ1-1 and V is TRBV15; a weak D match, TRBD1 (6 bases). This CDR3 is built from 14 residues. From germline, CDR1 is LNHNV and CDR2 YYDKDF (reference sequence). V lost 0 bases to trimming and J lost 5 bases, with 10 bases between them. The CDR3 spells CATSRDTGYTEAFF. Written as DNA, the CDR3 is TGTGCCACCAGCAGAGATACAGGGTATACTGAAGCTTTCTTT.

V usage is TRBV6-1 and J usage is TRBJ1-2; 8 nucleotides agree with TRBD1. V was clipped by 1 base and J by 4 bases; unmatched bases: 8. This CDR3 comprises 16 residues. The V gene's germline CDR1 is MNHNS and CDR2 SASEGT. The CDR3 here is CASSEGLGQGAYGYTF. For the CDR3, the DNA is TGTGCCAGCAGTGAAGGTTTGGGGCAGGGGGCCTATGGCTACACCTTC.

This chain uses TRBV18 with TRBJ2-7; 10 nucleotides match TRBD2. The V gene's germline CDR1 is KGHSH and CDR2 LQKENI. V gave up 3 bases and J gave up 7 bases; unmatched junction bases: 12. The length of the CDR3 is 16 residues. The DNA for the CDR3 is TGTGCCAGCTCACCTCTTAGCGGGAGGCCACTGGGGGAGCAGTACTTC. Amino acids: CASSPLSGRPLGEQYF.

The chain couples TRBV18 to TRBJ2-7, with 13 nucleotides matching TRBD2. This CDR3 region has 16 residues. CDR1 and CDR2 from the germline V gene are KGHSH and LQKENI. J lost 5 bases, V lost 0 bases, and 4 bases had no gene match. The CDR3 sequence is CASSPPGLAGINEQYF. The CDR3 nucleotides read TGTGCCAGCTCACCACCGGGACTAGCGGGAATCAACGAGCAGTACTTC.

The chain combines TRBV4-1 with TRBJ1-2, with TRBD1 as a possible D gene (6 bases). Trimming took off 4 bases at V and 4 bases at J, with 19 bases between the two ends. CDR1 is MGHRA and CDR2 is YSYEKL in the germline V gene. This CDR3 region has 16 residues. The chain's CDR3 is CASSLKEPGQGYGYTF. The DNA for the CDR3 is TGCGCCAGCAGCCTCAAAGAACCGGGACAAGGCTATGGCTACACCTTC.